This T cell receptor beta chain was sequenced for a study of GPR56 and killer-like receptors on CD4 memory cells (dated by TCRdb to between 2019 and 2020). Turning to the overall study: It was proposed in the study that human CD4+ memory T-cell differentiation and cytokine production potential are marked by progressive acquisition of KLRB1, KLRG1, GPR56 and then KLRF1. The study described its healthy blood donors as age-matched to the liver disease patients, who had a median age of about 64 years.

Prior to TCRbeta sequencing, five KLR/GPR56-defined CD4+ populations were enriched by fluorescence-activated cell sorting. To test a linear memory differentiation pathway, TCRbeta repertoires were sequenced from five CD4+ T-cell subsets defined by expression of KLRB1, KLRG1, GPR56 and KLRF1. TCR-sequenced cells came from peripheral blood of healthy control individuals, reported as five donors in the TCRbeta analysis figure. Heparinized peripheral blood was collected and all samples were processed within one hour of retrieval. Blood was diluted 1:2 in PBS, and peripheral blood mononuclear cells were then isolated from the diluted blood at room temperature by Biocoll density gradient centrifugation. Before flow sorting, CD4+ T cells were enriched from freshly isolated PBMCs by magnetic sorting with anti-CD4 MicroBeads. A BD FACSAria II was used to sort CD4+ T cells, enriched from the PBMCs of healthy donors, according to marker expression. Surface staining used anti-KLRB1 clone 191B8, anti-KLRF1 clone 4A4.D10 and anti-KLRG1 clone REA261 antibodies from Miltenyi Biotec.

What the research found in general, with its limitations: Clones dominating late populations 4 and 5 were also found in early populations 1 and 2, and this finding was taken by the authors as evidence for linear differentiation. TCR repertoires overlapped especially between the late populations 4 and 5, and partly population 3. Rather than full repertoires, the diversity and similarity analyses used only the 100 most expanded clones in each population. Clonal frequency was low in the marker-negative population and rose progressively along the proposed pathway, while TCRbeta diversity fell correspondingly.

The CDR3 covers 16 residues, taking in both the cysteine and the phenylalanine. DNA was not recorded. Looking up the germline V gene (reference sequence) yields CDR1 MNHNY and CDR2 SVGAGI. The sequencer listed for this sample is Illumina HiSeq 2500. The recombined TCRbeta locus was amplified by a previously published PCR protocol to build sequencing libraries. Under the source paper's analysis protocol: Any read whose average quality score fell below 30 was discarded, and IMSEQ was used to process the reads that remained. Vbeta gene, Jbeta gene and CDR3 amino acid sequence were used to define clonotypes. To quantify how much the repertoires of different populations overlapped, the Morisita-Horn index was computed on the top 100 expanded clones. Renyi diversity profiles, calculated on the top 100 expanded clones, were used to assess clonal diversity. TCRdb reprocessed the public reads and reports one entry per CDR3 protein sequence, without DNA. TCRdb's processing, not the authors', yielded these V and J calls. Per the sample table, the count is around 3,000 distinct CDR3 sequences. About 5.6% of the sample is in the top ten clones.

Details on this clonotype: This receptor's antigen is unknown.

The specimen was memory CD4+ T cells from blood. The rearranged segments are TRBV6-6 and TRBJ2-2; TCRdb gives TRBD1 as the D gene, but with no DNA this cannot be confirmed. The receptor's source is a human donor in good health. The CDR3 region reads CASSYKGVANTGELFF.